The sequence of this TCR beta chain was determined in a study of T cells after yellow fever vaccination. Broader study findings: Among primary-vaccination clones, most reappeared after the booster, at about 95% for CD4 and more than 75% for CD8.

The sample holds many counts of this clonotype. Its specificity is unknown. Each CDR3 protein gets one entry after TCRdb re-called the 5' RACE reads with MiXCR. The repertoire holds roughly 63,000 distinct CDR3 sequences, with roughly 7.3% as singletons. The CDR3 is 15 residues long. The germline V gene has CDR1 SGHAT and CDR2 FQNNGV. Trimming took 3 bases from V and 5 from J; bases not matched to a gene: 10. The V call is TRBV11-2, the J call TRBJ2-7; 7 bases are shared with TRBD2. The specimen comprised CD8+ T cells sorted from PBMCs, sampled 15 days after the yellow fever booster vaccination. This clonotype originated in a man aged 30 to 39 who received the YFV17D yellow fever vaccine. The CDR3 bases are TGTGCCAGCAGCTTCGGGGCGGGAGATTACAACGAGCAGTACTTC. Amino acids: CASSFGAGDYNEQYF.